The present entry profiles one TCR beta chain with its context. Its antigen is not known. Trimming left V 2 bases short and J 2 bases short, with 15 bases between. The germline V gene has CDR1 SEHNR and CDR2 FQNEAQ (reference sequence). There are 16 residues in the CDR3. Generated by immunoSEQ multiplex PCR, the TCRdb table keeps only in-frame clones and is missing some. The table has about 35,000 clones, around four fifths seen once; the top ten hold roughly 15%. The data derive from a study of OX40 agonist ivuxolimab in advanced cancers. For the study at large: Under the entry rules, prior anti-PD-1, anti-PD-L1 or anti-CTLA-4 therapy was allowed, and 40% had some.

Findings of the study overall: More expanded clones were seen, on average, in CD8+ T cells than in CD4+.

Blood samples were obtained at baseline, cycle 4 day 1, and cycle 7 day 1. This sample comprised CD4+ or CD8+ T cells sorted from blood, obtained in a trial of the OX40 agonist ivuxolimab. This clonotype was obtained from an adult with an advanced solid tumor such as melanoma, head and neck, liver or kidney cancer. The chain uses TRBV7-9 and TRBJ2-5; the D call may be TRBD1 or TRBD2 (6 bases each). CDR3 bases: TGTGCCAGCAGCTTAACCGGGGGCGGTTTTCAAGAGACCCAGTACTTC. Translation gives CASSLTGGGFQETQYF. The entire variable domain, with the rest obtained from reference TRBV7-9 and TRBJ2-5, is as follows: DTGVSQNPRHKITKRGQNVTFRCDPISEHNRLYWYRQTLGQGPEFLTYFQNEAQLEKSRLLSDRFSAERPKGSFSTLEIQRTEQGDSAMYLCASSLTGGGFQETQYFGPGTRLLVL.